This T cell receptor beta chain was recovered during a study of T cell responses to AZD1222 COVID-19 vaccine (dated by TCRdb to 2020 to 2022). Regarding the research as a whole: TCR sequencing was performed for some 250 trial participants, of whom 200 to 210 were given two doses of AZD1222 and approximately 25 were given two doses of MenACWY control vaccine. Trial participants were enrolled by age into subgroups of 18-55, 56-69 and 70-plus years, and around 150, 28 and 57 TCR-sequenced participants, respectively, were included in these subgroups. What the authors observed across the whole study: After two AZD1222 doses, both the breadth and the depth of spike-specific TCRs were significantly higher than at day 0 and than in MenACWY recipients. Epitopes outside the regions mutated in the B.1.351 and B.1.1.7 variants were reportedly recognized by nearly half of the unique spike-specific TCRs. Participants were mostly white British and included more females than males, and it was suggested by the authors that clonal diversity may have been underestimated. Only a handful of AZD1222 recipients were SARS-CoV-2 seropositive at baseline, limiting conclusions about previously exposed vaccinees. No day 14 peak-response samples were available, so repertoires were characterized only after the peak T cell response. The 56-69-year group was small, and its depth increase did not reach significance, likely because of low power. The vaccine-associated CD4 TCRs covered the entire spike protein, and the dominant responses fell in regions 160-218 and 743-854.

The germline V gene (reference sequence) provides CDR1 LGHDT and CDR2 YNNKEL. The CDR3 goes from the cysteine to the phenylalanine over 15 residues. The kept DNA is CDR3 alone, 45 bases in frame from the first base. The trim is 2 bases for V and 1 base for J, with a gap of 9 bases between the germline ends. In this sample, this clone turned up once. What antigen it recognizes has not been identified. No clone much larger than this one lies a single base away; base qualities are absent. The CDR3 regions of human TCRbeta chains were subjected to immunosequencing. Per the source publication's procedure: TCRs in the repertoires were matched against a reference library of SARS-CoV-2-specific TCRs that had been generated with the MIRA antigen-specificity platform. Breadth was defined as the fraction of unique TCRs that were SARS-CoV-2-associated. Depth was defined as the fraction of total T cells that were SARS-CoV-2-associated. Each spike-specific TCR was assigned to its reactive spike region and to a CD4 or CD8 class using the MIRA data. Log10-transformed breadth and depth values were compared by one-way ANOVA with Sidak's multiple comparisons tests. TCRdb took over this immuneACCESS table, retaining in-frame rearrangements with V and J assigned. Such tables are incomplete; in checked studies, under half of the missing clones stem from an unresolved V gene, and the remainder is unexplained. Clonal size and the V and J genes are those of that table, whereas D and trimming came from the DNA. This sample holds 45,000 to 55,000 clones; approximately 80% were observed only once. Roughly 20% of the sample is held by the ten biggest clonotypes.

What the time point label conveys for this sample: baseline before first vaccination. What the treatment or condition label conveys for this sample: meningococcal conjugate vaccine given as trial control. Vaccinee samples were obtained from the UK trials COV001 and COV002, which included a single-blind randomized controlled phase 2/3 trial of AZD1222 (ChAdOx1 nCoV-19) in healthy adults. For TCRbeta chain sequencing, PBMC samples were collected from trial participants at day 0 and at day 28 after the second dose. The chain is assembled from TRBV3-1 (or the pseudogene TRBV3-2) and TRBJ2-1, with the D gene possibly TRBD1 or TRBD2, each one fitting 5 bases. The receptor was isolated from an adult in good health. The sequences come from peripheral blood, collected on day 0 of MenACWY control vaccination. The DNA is TGTGCCAGCAGCCAACCGGGACGGTCCTACAATGAGCAGTTCTTC. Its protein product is CASSQPGRSYNEQFF.